The 5 T cell receptor beta chains listed next were all sequenced from one sample in a study of T cells in localized non-small cell lung cancer (dated by TCRdb to the early 2020s). Receptor libraries were prepared by the immunoSEQ multiplex PCR assay. TCRdb mirrors the immuneACCESS table, restricted to in-frame sequences. Some clones are absent from its copies; in checked studies, under half trace to an unresolved V gene, and the reason for the others is unknown. The sample table lists around 50,000 clones, 86% of them with a count of one. About 5% of the sample rests with the top ten. The material sequenced was peripheral blood, taken before any cancer treatment. Receptor source: a woman aged 40 to 75 with stage I lung adenocarcinoma.

This clone was observed a handful of times. J is TRBJ2-6 and V is TRBV28; the D gene is possibly TRBD2 (6 bases). V lost 8 bases, J lost 0 bases, and 35 bases lay in between. Looked up from germline, CDR1 is MDHEN and CDR2 is SYDVKM. CDR3 size: 23 residues. The CDR3 protein is CASRKVIWGDGIPSNSGANVLTF. The CDR3 DNA follows: TGTGCCAGCCGAAAAGTTATATGGGGGGACGGGATCCCGTCGAACTCTGGGGCCAACGTCCTGACTTTC. Variable domain in full (rest from reference TRBV28 and TRBJ2-6): DVKVTQSSRYLVKRTGEKVFLECVQDMDHENMFWYRQDPGLGLRLIYFSYDVKMKEKGDIPEGYSVSREKKERFSLILESASTNQTSMYLCASRKVIWGDGIPSNSGANVLTFGAGSRLTVL.

This chain uses TRBV5-6 with TRBJ2-7; 8 bases are shared with TRBD2. Germline-derived CDR1 and CDR2 are SGHDT and YYEEEE. The CDR3 has 16 residues. With 0 bases clipped from V and 3 bases from J, the junction kept 8 bases outside the gene matches. CDR3 DNA: TGTGCCAGCAGCTTGGCCGGGGGGGCACTGATCTACGAGCAGTACTTC. This codes for CASSLAGGALIYEQYF.

The genes are TRBV15 and TRBJ2-7; TRBD1 agrees at 8 bases. The germline V gene encodes CDR1 LNHNV and CDR2 YYDKDF (reference sequence). The CDR3 contains 14 residues. The J segment lost 3 bases and the V segment lost 5 bases, leaving 6 bases of the junction unmatched. CDR3 sequence: CATSAAGTGYEQYF. DNA for the CDR3: TGTGCCACCAGCGCTGCCGGGACAGGCTACGAGCAGTACTTC.

This clone was counted once. This chain links TRBV2 with TRBJ1-1, with D unclear. CDR1 and CDR2 from the germline V gene are SNHLY and FYNNEI. V was cut by 4 bases and J by 4 bases, with 7 bases left in between. There are 12 residues in the CDR3. CDR3 in amino acids: CASSVRSTEAFF. In nucleotides, the CDR3 is TGTGCCAGCAGTGTAAGAAGCACTGAAGCTTTCTTT.

V usage is TRBV5-4 and J usage is TRBJ2-3, with 8 bases aligning to TRBD2. V trimming: 4 bases; J trimming: 3 bases; junction bases outside the gene matches: 10. The germline gives CDR1 SGHNT, CDR2 YYREEE (reference sequence). The CDR3 loop spans 16 amino acids. The CDR3 region is CASSPVRSSGTDTQYF. The CDR3 DNA sequence: TGTGCCAGCAGCCCAGTTCGGTCTAGCGGGACAGATACGCAGTATTTT.